Included here is one T cell receptor (beta chain) sequence, with context. Only a few counts were recorded for this clone. Its antigen has not been determined. The record has no base qualities; no much larger clone is one base away. This record belongs to a study of blood T cell repertoires in COVID-19 (dated by TCRdb to about 2020). Regarding the complete study: Samples covering the acute and convalescent phases of COVID-19 were provided by collaborators in the United States, Italy and Spain. The material from the prospective study consisted of cDNA or gDNA derived from T cells, B-cell-depleted T cells, or PBMCs. Deeply sampled blood TCRbeta repertoires from subjects exposed to, actively infected with, or recovered from COVID-19 were included in the dataset. The repertoires were released in a freely available public database meant as a resource for research on the immune response to SARS-CoV-2. The samples were drawn from the first 160 participants of the ongoing ImmuneRACE study and from under 1,500 subjects provided by 6 global collaborators. The sample metadata nearly always contained a de-identified subject ID, COVID-19 status, age in years and sex. Where available, HLA class I and class II types were taken from metadata supplied by the sample provider and were not determined by assay-based typing. What the study reported, not specific to this receptor: The amount of clinical and demographic metadata varied by source and participant and was provided uncurated.

TCRbeta CDR3 regions were amplified from genomic DNA using the immunoSEQ Assay, a bias-controlled multiplex PCR. As for the authors' bioinformatics: The number of nucleated cells in each sample was estimated from the amplification of reference gene primers within the assay. Sequence reads were collapsed and filtered to measure the absolute abundance of every unique TCRbeta CDR3 rearrangement. For each sample, productive Simpson clonality was calculated as the square root of Simpson's diversity index across productive rearrangements. In its TCRdb copy, this immuneACCESS table keeps in-frame sequences only and misses some clones. Where compared with another copy, unresolved V genes explain less than half of these, and the others have no known cause. V, J and clone size were drawn from that table, and D and trimming were deduced from the DNA. The sample has some 250,000 clones on record, approximately 84% of them singletons. The biggest ten clones account for approximately 16% of the sample.

CDR1 and CDR2, per the germline V gene (reference sequence), are LNHDA and SQIVND. V loses 6 bases at its end and J loses 1 base; junction bases beyond the gene matches: 6. The CDR3, cysteine through phenylalanine, is 14 amino acids long. Of the read, only the CDR3 DNA is kept; its 42 bases are in frame from base 1. Participants in the prospective study were enrolled through a virtual design, were aged roughly 18 to 100 years, and lived in roughly 26 United States geographic areas. To assign participants to cohorts, the prospective study relied on clinical history that participants themselves reported in a screening survey and a study questionnaire. Recovered participants in ImmuneRACE Cohort 3 were defined as having two consecutive negative NP/OP PCR tests, clearance from a healthcare professional, or resolution of symptoms. Mobile phlebotomists in the prospective study collected whole blood, serum and a nasopharyngeal or oropharyngeal swab from every participant. Prospective study participants could optionally give additional blood draws and questionnaires over a 2-month period. Before DNA extraction, blood samples from the prospective study were shipped at room temperature or frozen.

Recombination joined TRBV19 with TRBJ2-7, with 7 central nucleotides matching TRBD1. The sequencing input was PBMCs or T cells enriched from blood (not recorded which). This TCR was recovered from a man aged 35 to 55 who had recovered from COVID-19. The nucleotide sequence is given as TGTGCCAGTAGCTCTACGGGACAGTCCTACGAGCAGTACTTC. The encoded protein is CASSSTGQSYEQYF.